This T cell receptor (beta chain) was identified in a study of OX40 agonist ivuxolimab in advanced cancers. Regarding the study in general: The costimulatory receptor OX40 (CD134) was targeted by ivuxolimab, a fully human IgG2 agonistic monoclonal antibody. Intravenous ivuxolimab was administered to patients every 2 weeks at six dose levels: 0.01, 0.1, 0.3, 1.5, 3 and 10 mg/kg. Of the 50 to 55 patients in dose escalation, about 20 had hepatocellular carcinoma, some 15 had melanoma, 9 had renal cell carcinoma and 9 had head and neck cancer. A male proportion of almost 85% and a mean age of approximately 55 years, ranging from about 23 to 79, were recorded for the dose-escalation cohort. Prior anti-PD-1, anti-PD-L1 or anti-CTLA-4 therapy was permitted, and about two fifths of dose-escalation patients had received checkpoint inhibitors. Partial responses were achieved by three dose-escalation patients, of whom one had hepatocellular carcinoma and two had cutaneous melanoma. The point of sequencing TCRbeta in the periphery was to test whether ivuxolimab changed TCR sequence diversity and drove clonal T-cell expansion. The paper covers the monotherapy dose-escalation part of the phase I ivuxolimab trial, which included N of about 50 patients.

The trial excluded patients who had a history of autoimmune disease or were on systemic immunosuppression. In every dose cohort, peripheral blood was drawn for TCR sequencing at baseline, cycle 4 day 1, and cycle 7 day 1. Samples were obtained from an open-label, multicenter, first-in-human phase I dose-escalation trial of ivuxolimab. Adults with locally advanced or metastatic melanoma, renal cell carcinoma, hepatocellular carcinoma or head and neck squamous cell carcinoma were enrolled in the trial. Before TCR sequencing, CD4+ T cells and CD8+ T cells from peripheral blood were sorted into separate populations. CDR1 and CDR2 are read off the germline V gene as LGHNT and FRNRAP. The CDR3 goes from the cysteine to the phenylalanine over 15 residues. Only the CDR3 DNA is retained, 45 bases long and in frame from the first base. A distance of 16 bases separates the germline ends of V and J, which lose 6 bases and 4 bases respectively.

What the authors observed across the whole study: Which antigens the clonally expanded peripheral T cells were specific for was not determined. After ivuxolimab, more expanded clones were found on average in CD8+ T cells than in CD4+ T cells. At doses from 0.1 to 3.0 mg/kg, clonal expansion was seen in both CD4+ and CD8+ blood T cells between baseline and week 6. Low levels of normalized T-cell clonal expansion were also shown by some nonresponding patients. Partial responders in the 0.1-3.0 mg/kg groups had among the lowest normalized peripheral clonal expansion, especially among CD8+ T cells.

Genomic DNA was isolated from the sorted cells so that the TCRbeta CDR3 region could be sequenced. The immunoSEQ Assay was used to sequence the TCRbeta CDR3 regions. Drawn from immuneACCESS, this table holds only the in-frame rearrangements with V and J called that TCRdb kept. Clones are partly lost; checked studies trace under half to an unresolved V gene and leave the rest unexplained. The sample data list tens of thousands of clones, and 92% of these were observed just once. The ten largest clones take up over 0.35% of the sample. On this clone: Its antigen is still unknown. No much larger clone exists at a distance of one base, and base qualities are not known.

The sequence links TRBV12-5 to TRBJ1-5; TRBD1 is a weak D gene call, 5 bases matching. Sample: CD4+ or CD8+ T cells sorted from blood, taken in a trial of the OX40 agonist ivuxolimab. The source of this sequence is an adult with an advanced solid tumor such as melanoma, head and neck, liver or kidney cancer. DNA sequence: TGTGCTAGTGGCCACCTTGTGGCAGGGAATCAGCCCCAGCATTTT. This codes for CASGHLVAGNQPQHF.